This T cell receptor beta chain was sequenced in a study of cytomegalovirus exposure and HLA in healthy donors. Turning to this clone: The antigen remains unidentified.

Regarding the study as a whole: Investigators reported 164 TCR beta chains as tied to cytomegalovirus. Solely CMV serostatus was available to characterize immune exposure.

Germline loops: CDR1 KGHSH, CDR2 LQKENI. The CDR3 is 15 amino acids. With 3 bases removed from V and 1 base from J, the gap between germline ends came to 12 bases. The primer mix had 60 Vbeta and 13 Jbeta primers. TCRdb's table, derived via immunoSEQ multiplex PCR, lists solely in-frame clones and lacks some. The table has 100,000 to 150,000 clones, about four fifths seen once. Sequencing used PBMCs. The rearrangement joins TRBV18 to TRBJ1-1; possible D gene TRBD1, 6 bases. The sequence came from a young man in good health and CMV-seronegative. This CDR3 reads CASSPPGGRNTEAFF. In nucleotides, the CDR3 is TGTGCCAGCTCACCTCCGGGGGGGCGGAACACTGAAGCTTTCTTT.